A single sample gave rise to the 17 T cell receptor beta chains below, sequenced in a study of T cell repertoires in cytomegalovirus infection. Each CDR3 protein is one row after TCRdb ran MiXCR on the reads. This table holds approximately 490,000 distinct CDR3 sequences, 10% to 12% found once. Sequencing was done on a sample of PBMCs. The receptor set was obtained from a human donor in good health (CMV status not recorded). Some clones in this sample may be carry-over from other donors' samples.

CDR3 DNA sequence: TGTGCCAGCTCTCTTCAGACAGGACGAAATCAGCCCCAGCATTTT. Protein product: CASSLQTGRNQPQHF. The chain uses TRBV18 and TRBJ1-5, with D maybe TRBD1 (6 bases). Trimming cost V 6 bases and J 4 bases, with 16 bases left between them. The CDR3 has 15 residues. CDR1 KGHSH and CDR2 LQKENI come from the germline V gene.

The table lists this clonotype with many counts. The chain links TRBV28 to TRBJ1-5, with D unresolved. This CDR3 comprises 14 residues. Germline V gives CDR1 MDHEN, CDR2 SYDVKM. V lost 3 bases and J lost 7, with 13 bases in between. DNA of the CDR3: TGTGCCAGCAGTTTTGGACCTCAAGGGCAGCCCCAGCATTTT. Amino acid sequence: CASSFGPQGQPQHF.

Many counts were recorded for this clonotype. This chain uses TRBV6-1 with TRBJ1-1; tentatively, D is TRBD1 (5 bases). Germline values: CDR1 MNHNS, CDR2 SASEGT. The CDR3 loop spans 13 amino acids. Trimming stripped 8 bases from V and 1 base from J, with 11 bases between. CDR3 loop: CASPQGRNTEAFF. The CDR3 nucleotides are TGTGCCAGCCCGCAGGGTAGGAACACTGAAGCTTTCTTT.

This clonotype was found many times. This sequence joins TRBV29-1 and TRBJ2-1; TRBD2 matches at 13 bases. From germline, CDR1 is SQVTM and CDR2 ANQGSEA. The CDR3 has 14 amino acids. V lost 6 bases to trimming and J lost 4 bases; unmatched junction nucleotides: 3. CDR3 protein: CSVGTSGVYNEQFF. The CDR3 nucleotides are TGCAGCGTGGGGACTAGCGGGGTTTACAATGAGCAGTTCTTC.

This clonotype was found many times. V usage is TRBV2 and J usage is TRBJ2-6; D is unresolved. Per the germline V gene, CDR1 is SNHLY and CDR2 is FYNNEI. CDR3 length equals 16 residues. V was pared by 0 bases and J by 1 base, with 7 bases between. DNA for the CDR3: TGTGCCAGCAGTGAAGCCCTAAGGTCTGGGGCCAACGTCCTGACTTTC. It encodes CASSEALRSGANVLTF.

This clonotype was seen a handful of times. J is TRBJ2-5 and V is TRBV3-1; D may be TRBD2 (6 bases). The V gene's germline CDR1 is LGHDT and CDR2 YNNKEL (reference sequence). CDR3 length equals 18 residues. Trimming removed 1 base from V and 1 base from J, with 19 bases in between. The CDR3 loop reads CASSQVDYTVIFQETQYF. CDR3 coding DNA: TGTGCCAGCAGCCAAGTGGACTACACGGTTATATTCCAAGAGACCCAGTACTTC.

This clonotype was picked up many times. The chain uses TRBV5-6 and TRBJ1-5; D remains ambiguous. This CDR3 has 14 residues. Germline loops: CDR1 SGHDT, CDR2 YYEEEE. Trimming took 3 bases from V and 4 from J, leaving 11 bases between them. The CDR3 DNA reads TGTGCCAGCAGCTCCAGGTGGAATAATCAGCCCCAGCATTTT. Amino acids: CASSSRWNNQPQHF.

This clonotype was counted only a few times. The chain uses TRBV12-5 and TRBJ1-1; 10 bases are a match to TRBD1. In germline, CDR1 is LGHNT, CDR2 FRNRAP. The CDR3 length is 16 residues. J was trimmed by 1 base and V by 3 bases; bases with no gene match: 5. The CDR3 nucleotides read TGTGCTAGTGGTTTCCGGACAGGGGGAAGGAACACTGAAGCTTTCTTT. It specifies CASGFRTGGRNTEAFF. The full variable domain, completed using reference TRBV12-5 and TRBJ1-1, is DARVTQTPRHKVTEMGQEVTMRCQPILGHNTVFWYRQTMMQGLELLAYFRNRAPLDDSGMPKDRFSAEMPDATLATLKIQPSEPRDSAVYFCASGFRTGGRNTEAFFGQGTRLTVV.

This clonotype was found many times. The chain is built from TRBV7-8 and TRBJ2-3; 10 bases align to TRBD2. Germline V CDR1 and CDR2: SGHVS, FQNEAQ. CDR3 size: 16 residues. V shed 4 bases and J 4 bases; nucleotides not matched to a gene: 8. CDR3 nucleotide sequence: TGTGCCAGCAGCTCAAGTAGCGGGGGGCCCCCAGATACGCAGTATTTT. Translation: CASSSSSGGPPDTQYF.

This clonotype came up many times. The V gene is TRBV12-3 or TRBV12-4, the J gene TRBJ2-6; possibly TRBD1 or TRBD2 for D (5 bases each). The ends were cut back, 3 bases at V and 0 bases at J, with 12 bases in the middle. The CDR3 is 17 amino acids. The CDR3 protein is CASSFSPGRSGANVLTF. The CDR3 region has the DNA TGTGCCAGCAGTTTTTCCCCGGGACGCTCTGGGGCCAACGTCCTGACTTTC.

This clonotype was observed a handful of times. This rearrangement joins TRBV12-3 or TRBV12-4 to TRBJ2-1, with TRBD2 identical over 7 bases. CDR3 length: 11 amino acids. This CDR3 is CSSGVYNEQFF. The DNA for the CDR3 is TGTTCTAGCGGAGTCTACAATGAGCAGTTCTTC.

This clonotype was observed at least ten times. This rearrangement joins TRBV7-9 to TRBJ2-1; D is ambiguous. The CDR3 spans 13 residues. The V end lost 3 bases, the J end lost 7 bases, and 10 bases lay between the germline ends. Per the germline V gene, CDR1 is SEHNR and CDR2 is FQNEAQ (reference sequence). The CDR3 bases are TGTGCCAGCAGCTTCGTCGCTTCTAATGAGCAGTTCTTC. Protein product: CASSFVASNEQFF.

The chain has TRBV5-1 and TRBJ2-1; a weak D match, TRBD1 (5 bases). There are 14 residues in the CDR3. The V end was cut by 4 bases, the J end by 4 bases, with 12 bases between. Germline assignment: CDR1 SGHRS and CDR2 YFSETQ. The CDR3 protein is CASSGRTLYNEQFF. In nucleotides, the CDR3 is TGCGCCAGCAGCGGACGGACACTTTACAATGAGCAGTTCTTC.

This clonotype was recorded at least ten times. The chain is built from TRBV20-1 and TRBJ2-7; the match to TRBD2 covers 7 bases. From germline, CDR1 is DFQATT and CDR2 SNEGSKA (reference sequence). This CDR3 comprises 12 residues. Losses at the gene ends were 5 bases for V and 3 bases for J; bases not matched to a gene: 4. This CDR3 is CSAHRDYYEQYF. The CDR3 bases are TGCAGTGCTCACCGGGACTACTACGAGCAGTACTTC.

The chain combines TRBV20-1 with TRBJ2-1; 9 bases are a match to TRBD1. The CDR3 contains 16 residues. Germline V lookup: CDR1 DFQATT, CDR2 SNEGSKA (reference sequence). Trimming cost V 0 bases and J 4 bases; bases outside gene matches: 7. The CDR3 nucleotides are TGCAGTGCTAGAGATCTAGGAGGGACAGGGTACAATGAGCAGTTCTTC. Its protein product is CSARDLGGTGYNEQFF.

This clonotype was counted many times. The V gene is TRBV7-8, the J gene TRBJ2-5; no definite D call. The germline V gene has CDR1 SGHVS and CDR2 FQNEAQ. The CDR3 sequence is 14 residues long. V lost 7 bases to trimming and J lost 2 bases, with 14 bases between them. Here the CDR3 reads CASTLANRQETQYF. The CDR3, as DNA: TGTGCCAGCACCCTTGCGAACAGACAAGAGACCCAGTACTTC.

In this sample, this clonotype turned up many times. This chain joins TRBV19 and TRBJ2-1, with D possibly called TRBD1 or TRBD2 (5 bases each). V lost 4 bases and J 5 bases, leaving 18 bases between the germline ends. Germline V gene lookup returns CDR1 LNHDA and CDR2 SQIVND (reference sequence). This CDR3 has 16 amino acids. The CDR3 DNA sequence: TGTGCCAGTAGTACTTCCCGGGACCCCCCGAACAATGAGCAGTTCTTC. Its protein product is CASSTSRDPPNNEQFF.